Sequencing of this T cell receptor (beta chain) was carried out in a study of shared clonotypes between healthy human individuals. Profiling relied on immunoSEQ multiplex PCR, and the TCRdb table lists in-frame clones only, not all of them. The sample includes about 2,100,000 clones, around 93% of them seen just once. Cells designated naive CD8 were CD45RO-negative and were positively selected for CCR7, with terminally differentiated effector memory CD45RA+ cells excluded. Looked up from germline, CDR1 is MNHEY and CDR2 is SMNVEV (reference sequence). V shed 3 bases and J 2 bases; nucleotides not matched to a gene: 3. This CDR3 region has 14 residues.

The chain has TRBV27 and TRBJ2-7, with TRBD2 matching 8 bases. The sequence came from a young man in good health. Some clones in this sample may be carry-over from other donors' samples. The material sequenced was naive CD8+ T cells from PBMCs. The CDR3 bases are TGTGCCAGCAGTTTTACTAGCGGAGCCTACGAGCAGTACTTC. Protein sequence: CASSFTSGAYEQYF.